The source of this T cell receptor (beta chain) is a study of OX40 agonist ivuxolimab in advanced cancers. Background for the entire study: Ivuxolimab, which targeted the costimulatory receptor OX40 (CD134), was an agonistic, fully human IgG2 monoclonal antibody. Intravenous ivuxolimab was administered to patients every 2 weeks at six dose levels: 0.01, 0.1, 0.3, 1.5, 3 and 10 mg/kg. Of the 50 to 55 dose-escalation patients, hepatocellular carcinoma was present in 19, melanoma in about 15, renal cell carcinoma in 9 and head and neck cancer in 9. The dose-escalation cohort was roughly 87% male with a mean age of about 65 years, ranging from roughly 20 to 80. Patients were allowed to have had prior anti-PD-1, anti-PD-L1 or anti-CTLA-4 therapy, and about 40% of the dose-escalation patients had been treated with checkpoint inhibitors. Partial responses were achieved by three dose-escalation patients, of whom one had hepatocellular carcinoma and two had cutaneous melanoma. The purpose of peripheral TCRbeta sequencing was to test whether ivuxolimab changed TCR sequence diversity and led to clonal T-cell expansion. The monotherapy dose-escalation portion (N = 52 patients) of the phase I ivuxolimab trial is reported in the paper. The paper as a whole reports these results and caveats: After ivuxolimab, more expanded clones were found on average in CD8+ T cells than in CD4+ T cells. In the 0.1-3.0 mg/kg groups, partial responders had among the lowest normalized peripheral clonal expansion, particularly in CD8+ T cells. Which antigens the clonally expanded peripheral T cells were specific for was not determined. Low levels of normalized T-cell clonal expansion were also shown by some nonresponding patients. Clonal expansion of both CD4+ and CD8+ blood T cells was observed from baseline to week 6 at doses 0.1 to 3.0 mg/kg.

With respect to this clone: This clone's antigen is unknown. There are no base qualities to consult, and no much larger clone falls within one base.

V drops 5 bases and J drops 0 bases, leaving 10 bases in between. For CDR1 and CDR2, the germline V gene lists MNHNS and SASEGT. The CDR3 measures 14 amino acids from cysteine to phenylalanine. Only CDR3 DNA remains: 42 bases, in frame from the first base. Genomic DNA was isolated from the sorted cells so that the TCRbeta CDR3 region could be sequenced. TCRbeta CDR3 regions were sequenced using the immunoSEQ Assay. TCRdb re-hosts the immuneACCESS table, in-frame sequences only. Its copies lack some clones; in the studies checked, an unresolved V gene accounts for under half of them, and the cause for the rest is not known. For this sample the table gives fewer than 65,000 clones, of which about nine tenths were detected only once. The leading ten clones occupy under 5.5% of the sample. The trial excluded patients who had a history of autoimmune disease or who were on systemic immunosuppression. Peripheral blood for TCR sequencing was drawn from every dose cohort at baseline, at cycle 4 day 1 and at cycle 7 day 1. Samples were obtained from an open-label, multicenter, first-in-human phase I dose-escalation trial of ivuxolimab. Adults with locally advanced or metastatic head and neck squamous cell, hepatocellular, melanoma or renal cell carcinoma were enrolled in the trial. Before TCR sequencing, CD4+ and CD8+ T cells were separately sorted from peripheral blood.

The rearrangement combines TRBV6-1 with TRBJ1-1; TRBD1 is a weak D gene call, 6 bases matching. The TCR was taken from an adult with an advanced solid tumor such as melanoma, head and neck, liver or kidney cancer. Here the sequenced sample was CD4+ or CD8+ T cells sorted from blood, taken in a trial of the OX40 agonist ivuxolimab. Here is the DNA: TGTGCCAGCAGTTTAGGACAGTTGAACACTGAAGCTTTCTTT. This yields the protein CASSLGQLNTEAFF.